This T cell receptor beta chain was recorded in a study of T cells in Graves' hyperthyroidism and ophthalmopathy. Patients were aged 18 to 65, had disease duration under 2 months, and had newly diagnosed hyperthyroidism. A patient was excluded if there was uncontrolled infection, other autoimmune disease, pregnancy or lactation. The diagnoses drew upon clinical symptoms, serum thyroxine and TRAb, thyroid ultrasound and orbital computed tomography. Fresh peripheral blood, around 9.2 ml of it, supplied the PBMCs. The table lists this clonotype with many counts. Amplification of TCR beta CDR3 regions was performed using RNA transcripts as template. First-round RT-PCR of the TCR CDR3 relied on the HTBI primer set. TCRdb recomputed calls from the multiplex PCR reads with MiXCR, one row per CDR3 protein. Seen here are fewer than 850,000 distinct CDR3 sequences, approximately 15% observed once, and the top ten hold about 16%.

This CDR3 is built from 15 residues. The ends were cut back, 6 bases at V and 5 bases at J, with 18 bases in the middle. The chain uses TRBV12-3 or TRBV12-4 and TRBJ2-3, with D perhaps matching TRBD2 (6 bases). Sequenced material: blood. This sequence originates from a man aged 50-59 years with Graves' hyperthyroidism. The CDR3 DNA reads as TGTGCCAGCAGCCTTGCTTGGAGGGTGATAGATACGCAGTATTTT. Protein sequence: CASSLAWRVIDTQYF.